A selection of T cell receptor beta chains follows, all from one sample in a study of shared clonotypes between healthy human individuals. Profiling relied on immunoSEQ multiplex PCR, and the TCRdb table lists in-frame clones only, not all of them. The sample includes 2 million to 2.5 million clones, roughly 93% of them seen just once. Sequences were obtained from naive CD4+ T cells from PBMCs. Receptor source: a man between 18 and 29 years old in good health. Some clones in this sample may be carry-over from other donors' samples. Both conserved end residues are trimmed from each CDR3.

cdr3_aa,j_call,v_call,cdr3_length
ASSRQGGEKLF,TRBJ1-4,TRBV6-1,11
ASSLGAHEAF,TRBJ1-1,TRBV7-3,10
ASSLGGSIGNEQF,TRBJ2-1,TRBV7-2,13
ASSPQGRDQPQH,TRBJ1-5,TRBV18,12
ASSPPAVYEQY,TRBJ2-7,TRBV4-2,11
ASSPTSGSYNEQF,TRBJ2-1,TRBV11-1,13
AWGREWDYGYT,TRBJ1-2,TRBV30,11
SVGTFLADTQY,TRBJ2-3,TRBV29-1,11
ASSLRENQPQH,TRBJ1-5,TRBV7-2,11
ASSPGTSVAYEQY,TRBJ2-7,TRBV5-5,13
AISDPSRSTGVNYGYT,TRBJ1-2,TRBV10-3,16
ASSSRPDTYEQQY,TRBJ2-7,TRBV7-3,13
ASTQTGGALGEAF,TRBJ1-1,TRBV19,13
ASSSGGSADTQY,TRBJ2-3,TRBV28,12
ASSVAGGHIQY,TRBJ2-4,TRBV9,11
ASSIAGVGTPATNEKLF,TRBJ1-4,TRBV19,17
ASSQLQLSGRWDNEQF,TRBJ2-1,TRBV13,16
ASSPGGGTGHGTNEKLF,TRBJ1-4,TRBV5-1,17
ASSLEGGRAVETQY,TRBJ2-5,TRBV5-1,14
ASSYSGQGVYEQY,TRBJ2-7,TRBV6-6,13
ASSETGGLEQY,TRBJ2-7,TRBV6-1,11
SVLLRGTGSPEAF,TRBJ1-1,TRBV29-1,13
ASGLTLLAGDQHYEQY,TRBJ2-7,TRBV12-5,16
ASSAAPNQPQH,TRBJ1-5,TRBV5-1,11
ASSHPSGSTDTQY,TRBJ2-3,TRBV5-4,13
ASSSPRYTGNTIY,TRBJ1-3,TRBV28,13
ASSKRTGGEQY,TRBJ2-7,TRBV5-8,11
ASSFGTLQETQY,TRBJ2-5,TRBV5-6,12
AWTAGQGYEQY,TRBJ2-7,TRBV30,11
ASSPRVGSSYNEQF,TRBJ2-1,TRBV7-9,14
ASSAITGSNEQF,TRBJ2-1,TRBV9,12